A selection of T cell receptor beta chains follows, all from one sample in a study of OX40 agonist ivuxolimab in advanced cancers. Here immunoSEQ multiplex PCR was the method, and the copy in TCRdb shows in-frame clones only, minus some. The data show roughly 87,000 clones, about nine tenths seen once. The source material was CD4+ or CD8+ T cells sorted from blood, sampled in a trial of the OX40 agonist ivuxolimab. The receptors were gathered from an adult with an advanced solid tumor such as melanoma, head and neck, liver or kidney cancer. The CDR3 runs from the conserved cysteine through the conserved F or W. Fields, in order: D gene, J gene, V gene, clone size, CDR3 protein, CDR3 DNA. A D gene is named only where the DNA matches it firmly. For some rows the clone size is stated as once, few or many, or as a class when expanded; others skip it.

D: -
J: TRBJ1-1
V: TRBV29-1
size: -
CDR3: CSARGGERNTEAFF
DNA: TGCAGCGCCAGGGGCGGGGAGAGGAACACTGAAGCTTTCTTT

D: -
J: TRBJ1-5
V: TRBV6-4
size: -
CDR3: CASRPDGFSQHF
DNA: TGTGCCAGCAGGCCGGATGGTTTTTCCCAGCATTTT

D: -
J: TRBJ2-7
V: TRBV30
size: -
CDR3: CAWSITVGTPYEQYF
DNA: TGTGCCTGGAGTATTACAGTCGGGACACCCTACGAGCAGTACTTC

D: -
J: TRBJ1-2
V: TRBV5-4
size: -
CDR3: CASSFNGGANGYTF
DNA: TGTGCCAGCAGCTTTAATGGCGGGGCTAATGGCTACACCTTC

D: -
J: TRBJ1-4
V: TRBV27
size: -
CDR3: CASSLGRVNEKLFF
DNA: TGTGCCAGCAGTTTAGGGCGGGTGAATGAAAAACTGTTTTTT

D: TRBD1
J: TRBJ1-1
V: TRBV4-1
size: -
CDR3: CASSHPGTGETEAFF
DNA: TGCGCCAGCAGTCACCCCGGGACAGGGGAGACTGAAGCTTTCTTT

D: -
J: TRBJ1-1
V: TRBV27
size: -
CDR3: CASSLGVHTEAFF
DNA: TGTGCCAGCAGTTTAGGGGTACACACTGAAGCTTTCTTT

D: -
J: TRBJ2-1
V: TRBV7-9
size: -
CDR3: CASSLGKTSYNEQFF
DNA: TGTGCCAGCAGCTTAGGTAAGACCTCCTACAATGAGCAGTTCTTC

D: TRBD1
J: TRBJ2-1
V: TRBV9
size: -
CDR3: CASSVGGTGVDEQFF
DNA: TGTGCCAGCAGCGTAGGGGGGACAGGCGTCGATGAGCAGTTCTTC

D: -
J: TRBJ1-1
V: TRBV7-9
size: once
CDR3: CASSSTGLDTEAFF
DNA: TGTGCCAGCAGCTCAACAGGGTTGGACACTGAAGCTTTCTTT

D: -
J: TRBJ2-7
V: TRBV6-6
size: -
CDR3: CASTNDRSDEQYF
DNA: TGTGCCAGCACCAACGACAGGTCAGACGAGCAGTACTTC

D: TRBD1
J: TRBJ2-1
V: TRBV6-5
size: -
CDR3: CASREQGTIEQFF
DNA: TGTGCCAGCAGGGAACAGGGGACGATTGAGCAGTTCTTC

D: TRBD1
J: TRBJ1-6
V: TRBV27
size: once
CDR3: CASSPGQGAYSPLHF
DNA: TGTGCCAGCAGTCCCGGACAGGGGGCATATTCACCCCTCCACTTT

D: -
J: TRBJ1-5
V: TRBV27
size: -
CDR3: CASSLIGVQGRQPQHF
DNA: TGTGCCAGCAGTTTAATTGGAGTGCAGGGGCGACAGCCCCAGCATTTT

D: TRBD2
J: TRBJ2-5
V: TRBV7-2
size: -
CDR3: CASSLAGGVQETQYF
DNA: TGTGCCAGCAGCTTAGCGGGGGGGGTCCAAGAGACCCAGTACTTC

D: TRBD2
J: TRBJ2-3
V: TRBV25-1
size: -
CDR3: CASSEPFLAGGADTQYF
DNA: TGTGCCAGCAGTGAACCTTTTCTAGCGGGGGGTGCAGATACGCAGTATTTT

D: TRBD1
J: TRBJ1-2
V: TRBV27
size: -
CDR3: CASSPPGQGAYGYTF
DNA: TGTGCCAGCAGTCCTCCGGGACAGGGGGCCTATGGCTACACCTTC

D: -
J: TRBJ2-4
V: TRBV10-1
size: -
CDR3: CASSEHSGALAKNIQYF
DNA: TGCGCCAGCAGTGAACACAGCGGAGCACTAGCCAAAAACATTCAGTACTTC

D: TRBD2
J: TRBJ2-7
V: TRBV5-8
size: -
CDR3: CASSPAGGVSPSYEQYF
DNA: TGTGCCAGCAGCCCTGCGGGGGGAGTGTCGCCCTCCTACGAGCAGTACTTC

D: -
J: TRBJ2-1
V: TRBV5-1
size: -
CDR3: CASRPSLGLTNEQFF
DNA: TGCGCCAGCAGACCATCGTTAGGACTAACCAATGAGCAGTTCTTC

D: -
J: TRBJ2-1
V: TRBV6-6
size: -
CDR3: CASSYTQGPPYNEQFF
DNA: TGTGCCAGCAGTTACACCCAGGGGCCCCCTTACAATGAGCAGTTCTTC

D: TRBD1
J: TRBJ2-7
V: TRBV18
size: -
CDR3: CASSALPDRAPRYEQYF
DNA: TGTGCCAGCTCAGCCTTGCCCGACAGGGCCCCTCGCTACGAGCAGTACTTC

D: -
J: TRBJ2-7
V: TRBV11-2
size: -
CDR3: CASSFTGFNYEQYF
DNA: TGTGCCAGCAGCTTTACGGGATTTAACTACGAGCAGTACTTC

D: TRBD2
J: TRBJ2-3
V: TRBV7-8
size: -
CDR3: CASSDGLAGGRRTDTQYF
DNA: TGTGCCAGCAGCGACGGACTAGCGGGGGGGCGAAGGACAGATACGCAGTATTTT

D: -
J: TRBJ1-2
V: TRBV11-2
size: -
CDR3: CALRGWPNYGYTF
DNA: TGTGCTCTACGGGGCTGGCCTAACTATGGCTACACCTTC

D: -
J: TRBJ2-7
V: TRBV14
size: -
CDR3: CASSQGPRAAYEQYF
DNA: TGTGCCAGCAGCCAGGGCCCCAGGGCCGCCTACGAGCAGTACTTC

D: -
J: TRBJ1-1
V: TRBV10-3
size: -
CDR3: CAISEGQTEAFF
DNA: TGTGCCATCAGTGAGGGGCAAACTGAAGCTTTCTTT

D: TRBD1
J: TRBJ1-3
V: TRBV27
size: -
CDR3: CASRITGGYGNTIYF
DNA: TGTGCCAGCAGAATTACAGGGGGCTACGGAAACACCATATATTTT

D: -
J: TRBJ1-4
V: TRBV5-1
size: -
CDR3: CASSLAVGEDEKLFF
DNA: TGCGCCAGCAGCTTGGCCGTGGGGGAGGATGAAAAACTGTTTTTT

D: TRBD1
J: TRBJ1-2
V: TRBV19
size: -
CDR3: CASVEWTGYGYTF
DNA: TGTGCCAGTGTAGAGTGGACAGGTTATGGCTACACCTTC

D: -
J: TRBJ2-7
V: TRBV5-8
size: -
CDR3: CASSLEGNPYEQYF
DNA: TGTGCCAGCAGCTTAGAAGGGAACCCCTACGAGCAGTACTTC

D: -
J: TRBJ2-7
V: TRBV7-9
size: -
CDR3: CASSFRSRTVSYEQYF
DNA: TGTGCCAGCAGCTTCCGAAGTCGGACAGTCTCCTACGAGCAGTACTTC

D: -
J: TRBJ2-1
V: TRBV7-2
size: -
CDR3: CASSIGANEQFF
DNA: TGTGCCAGCAGCATCGGGGCCAATGAGCAGTTCTTC

D: -
J: TRBJ1-6
V: TRBV6-1
size: -
CDR3: CASSEAGSNSPLHF
DNA: TGTGCCAGCAGTGAGGCCGGATCAAATTCACCCCTCCACTTT

D: -
J: TRBJ2-3
V: TRBV7-9
size: -
CDR3: CASSPPWGSSTDTQYF
DNA: TGTGCCAGCAGCCCCCCCTGGGGGAGTAGCACAGATACGCAGTATTTT

D: -
J: TRBJ2-7
V: TRBV27
size: -
CDR3: CASSRGTARGQYF
DNA: TGTGCCAGCAGTCGGGGGACAGCCCGGGGGCAGTACTTC

D: -
J: TRBJ2-4
V: TRBV13
size: -
CDR3: CASSLSLQGKNIQYF
DNA: TGTGCCAGCAGCTTATCTCTACAGGGAAAAAACATTCAGTACTTC

D: -
J: TRBJ1-2
V: TRBV6-5
size: -
CDR3: CASSSSGANYGYTF
DNA: TGTGCCAGCAGTTCCTCAGGGGCCAACTATGGCTACACCTTC

D: -
J: TRBJ1-6
V: TRBV6-5
size: -
CDR3: CASSYLLGSQAPLHF
DNA: TGTGCCAGCAGTTACCTATTGGGCTCGCAGGCACCCCTCCACTTT

D: -
J: TRBJ2-7
V: TRBV11-2
size: -
CDR3: CASSWGPSYEQYF
DNA: TGTGCCAGCAGCTGGGGGCCGTCCTACGAGCAGTACTTC

D: TRBD1
J: TRBJ1-2
V: TRBV5-6
size: large
CDR3: CASSLGTGLANYGYTF
DNA: TGTGCCAGCAGCTTGGGGACAGGGTTAGCTAACTATGGCTACACCTTC

D: -
J: TRBJ2-7
V: TRBV5-6
size: -
CDR3: CASSLGGGYEQYF
DNA: TGTGCCAGCAGCTTGGGAGGGGGCTACGAGCAGTACTTC

D: -
J: TRBJ2-7
V: TRBV7-6
size: few
CDR3: CASSLESAYEQYF
DNA: TGTGCCAGCAGCTTAGAAAGCGCGTACGAGCAGTACTTC